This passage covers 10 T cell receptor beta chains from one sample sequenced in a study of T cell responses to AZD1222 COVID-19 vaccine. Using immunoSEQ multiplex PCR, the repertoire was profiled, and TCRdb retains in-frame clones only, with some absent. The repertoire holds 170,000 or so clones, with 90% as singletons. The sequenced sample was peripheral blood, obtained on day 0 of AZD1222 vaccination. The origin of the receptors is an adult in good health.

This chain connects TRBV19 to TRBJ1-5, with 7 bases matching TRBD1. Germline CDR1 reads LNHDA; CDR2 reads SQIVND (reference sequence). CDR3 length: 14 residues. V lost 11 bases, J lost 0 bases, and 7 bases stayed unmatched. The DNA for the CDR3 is TGTGCCGTCTCTACAGGGGATAGCAATCAGCCCCAGCATTTT. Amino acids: CAVSTGDSNQPQHF.

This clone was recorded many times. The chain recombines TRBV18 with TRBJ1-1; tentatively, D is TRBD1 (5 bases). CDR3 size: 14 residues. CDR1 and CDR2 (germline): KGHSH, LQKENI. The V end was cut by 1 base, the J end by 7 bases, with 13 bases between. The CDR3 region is CASSPRQGRSEAFF. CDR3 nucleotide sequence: TGTGCCAGCTCACCACGGCAGGGACGGAGTGAAGCTTTCTTT. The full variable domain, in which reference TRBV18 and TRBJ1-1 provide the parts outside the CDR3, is NAGVMQNPRHLVRRRGQEARLRCSPMKGHSHVYWYRQLPEEGLKFMVYLQKENIIDESGMPKERFSAEFPKEGPSILRIQQVVRGDSAAYFCASSPRQGRSEAFFGQGTRLTVV.

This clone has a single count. Written as DNA, the CDR3 is TGTGCCAGCAGCGTAGGTGGGGGTCAGGGGACTGAAGCTTTCTTT. This translates into CASSVGGGQGTEAFF. This chain joins TRBV9 and TRBJ1-1, with D possibly being TRBD1 (6 bases). V was shortened by 0 bases and J by 5 bases, with 14 bases between the two germline ends. CDR1 is SGDLS and CDR2 is YYNGEE in the germline V gene. The CDR3 totals 15 residues.

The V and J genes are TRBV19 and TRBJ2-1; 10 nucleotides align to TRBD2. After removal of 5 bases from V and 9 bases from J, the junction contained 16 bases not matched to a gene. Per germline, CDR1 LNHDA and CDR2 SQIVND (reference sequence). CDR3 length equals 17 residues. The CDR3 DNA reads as TGTGCCAGTAGTCCCAGTAGCGGGGGGAGCCTTGGTGGTGAGCAGTTCTTC. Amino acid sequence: CASSPSSGGSLGGEQFF.

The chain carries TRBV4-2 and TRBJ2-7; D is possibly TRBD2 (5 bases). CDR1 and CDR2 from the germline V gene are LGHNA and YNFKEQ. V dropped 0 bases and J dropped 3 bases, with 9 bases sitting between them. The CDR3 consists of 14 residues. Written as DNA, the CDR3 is TGTGCCAGCAGCCAAGAGGGAGCATACTACGAGCAGTACTTC. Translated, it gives CASSQEGAYYEQYF.

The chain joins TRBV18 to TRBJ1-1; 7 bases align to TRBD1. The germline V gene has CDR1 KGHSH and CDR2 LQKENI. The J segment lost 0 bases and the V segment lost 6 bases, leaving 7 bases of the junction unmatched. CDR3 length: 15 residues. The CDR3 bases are TGTGCCAGCTCCAGGGACAGAGGATTGAACACTGAAGCTTTCTTT. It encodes CASSRDRGLNTEAFF.

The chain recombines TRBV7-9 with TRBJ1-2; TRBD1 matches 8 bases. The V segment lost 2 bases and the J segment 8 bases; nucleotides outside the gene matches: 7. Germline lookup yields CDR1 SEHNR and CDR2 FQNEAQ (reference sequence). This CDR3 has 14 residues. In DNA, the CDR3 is TGTGCCAGCAGCTTAACTCAGGGGGCGCGAGGCTACACCTTC. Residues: CASSLTQGARGYTF.

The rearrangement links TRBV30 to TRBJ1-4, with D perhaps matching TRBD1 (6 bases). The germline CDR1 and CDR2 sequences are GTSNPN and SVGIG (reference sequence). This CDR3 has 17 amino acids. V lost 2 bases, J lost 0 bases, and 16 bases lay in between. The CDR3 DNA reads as TGTGCCTGGAGTTTCAAGGACAGAGCTGCAACTAATGAAAAACTGTTTTTT. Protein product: CAWSFKDRAATNEKLFF.

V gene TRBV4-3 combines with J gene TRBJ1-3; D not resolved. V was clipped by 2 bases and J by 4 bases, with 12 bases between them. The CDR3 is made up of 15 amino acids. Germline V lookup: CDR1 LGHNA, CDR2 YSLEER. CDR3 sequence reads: CASSQSAWRGNTIYF. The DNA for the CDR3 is TGCGCCAGCAGCCAAAGCGCGTGGAGAGGAAACACCATATATTTT.

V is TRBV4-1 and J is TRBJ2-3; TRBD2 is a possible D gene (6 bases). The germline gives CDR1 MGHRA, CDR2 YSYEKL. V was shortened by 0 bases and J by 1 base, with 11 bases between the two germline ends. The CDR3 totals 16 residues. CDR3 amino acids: CASSQEFRERTDTQYF. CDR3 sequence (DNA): TGCGCCAGCAGCCAAGAGTTCCGGGAGCGCACAGATACGCAGTATTTT.